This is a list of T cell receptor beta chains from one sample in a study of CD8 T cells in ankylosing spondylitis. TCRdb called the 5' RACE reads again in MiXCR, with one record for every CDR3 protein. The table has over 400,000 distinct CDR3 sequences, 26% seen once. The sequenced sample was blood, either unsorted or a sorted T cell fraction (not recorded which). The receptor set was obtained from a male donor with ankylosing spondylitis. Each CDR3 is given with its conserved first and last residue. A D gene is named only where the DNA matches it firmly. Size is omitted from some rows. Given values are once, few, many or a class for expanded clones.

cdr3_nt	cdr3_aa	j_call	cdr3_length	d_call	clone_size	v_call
TGTGCCAGCCTCAGGGGACTAGCGGGAGAGTATCGCGAGTTCTTC	CASLRGLAGEYREFF	TRBJ2-1	15	TRBD2	NA	TRBV12-3/TRBV12-4
TGCGCCAGCAGCTTGGTTGTCGGGAGCACAGATACGCAGTATTTT	CASSLVVGSTDTQYF	TRBJ2-3	15	NA	NA	TRBV5-1
TGTGCCAGCTCTACGGTGGGACAGGGGAATCAGCCCCAGCATTTT	CASSTVGQGNQPQHF	TRBJ1-5	15	TRBD1	NA	TRBV28
TGCAGTGCTAGGGGGGGACAGGGAGCGGACACTGAAGCTTTCTTT	CSARGGQGADTEAFF	TRBJ1-1	15	TRBD1	NA	TRBV20-1
TGTGCCAGCAGGGGGGTCAACACCGGGGAGCTGTTTTTT	CASRGVNTGELFF	TRBJ2-2	13	NA	few	TRBV9
TGTGCCAGCAGTGGACATGTAAACTACGAGCAGTACTTC	CASSGHVNYEQYF	TRBJ2-7	13	NA	NA	TRBV6-1
TGTGCCATCTCTCTTAGCGGGAGTTTGGCAGATACGCAGTATTTT	CAISLSGSLADTQYF	TRBJ2-3	15	TRBD2	NA	TRBV10-3
TGCAGTGCCAGTTCACCGTCTTCCGGACTGGAATACAATGAGCAGTTCTTC	CSASSPSSGLEYNEQFF	TRBJ2-1	17	NA	few	TRBV20-1
TGTGCCAGCAGTTCCCCTCGGGGCGGTATGGGAAATGAGCAGTTCTTC	CASSSPRGGMGNEQFF	TRBJ2-1	16	NA	NA	TRBV12-3/TRBV12-4
TGCGCCAGCAGCTTGGCCTTTGGGGACACCGGGGAGCTGTTTTTT	CASSLAFGDTGELFF	TRBJ2-2	15	NA	few	TRBV5-1
TGCAGTGCTAGAGACCTCGTAGGGTGGAACACCGGGGAGCTGTTTTTT	CSARDLVGWNTGELFF	TRBJ2-2	16	NA	few	TRBV20-1
TGTGCCAGCAGTCCACAGGGTTTTGGGGAGACCCAGTACTTC	CASSPQGFGETQYF	TRBJ2-5	14	NA	NA	TRBV27
TGTGCCATCACCGGGACAGGGGTCACCGGGGAGCTGTTTTTT	CAITGTGVTGELFF	TRBJ2-2	14	TRBD1	NA	TRBV10-3